Shown below are 19 T cell receptor beta chains from a single sample sequenced in a study of human T cells and chemical hapten exposure. As to time point: patch test 3, about 24 weeks after DPC sensitization. Treatment meaning: therapeutic diphenylcyclopropenone sensitization with weekly scalp DPC. MiXCR, run by TCRdb on the RACE reads, gives a single entry per CDR3 protein. The table has roughly 100,000 distinct CDR3 sequences, under 40% seen once. The material was whole blood, obtained in connection with sensitization to the hapten diphenylcyclopropenone (DPC). All receptors derive from a man between 40 and 49 years old with alopecia areata. Some clones in this sample may be carry-over from other donors' samples.

The chain uses TRBV3-1 and TRBJ2-1; D unresolved. Deletions cut 0 bases from V and 9 bases from J, with 18 bases between. This CDR3 is 16 amino acids long. Germline-derived CDR1 and CDR2 are LGHDT and YNNKEL (reference sequence). CDR3 DNA sequence: TGTGCCAGCAGCCAAGAGGGAATGGGCGGCAGGTCTGAGCAGTTCTTC. Encoded protein: CASSQEGMGGRSEQFF.

The chain carries TRBV12-3 or TRBV12-4 and TRBJ2-5; maybe TRBD1 (6 bases). V lost 6 bases, J lost 1 base, and 15 bases lay in between. The length of the CDR3 is 15 residues. This chain's CDR3 is CASRQGQLSQETQYF. The CDR3 DNA is TGTGCCAGCAGGCAAGGACAGCTCTCCCAAGAGACCCAGTACTTC.

V usage is TRBV7-3 and J usage is TRBJ2-1, with TRBD1 identical over 7 bases. With 4 bases clipped from V and 3 bases from J, the junction kept 12 bases outside the gene matches. CDR3 length: 17 amino acids. Germline lookup yields CDR1 SGHTA and CDR2 FQGTGA. CDR3 amino acids: CASSSYSYRGFYNEQFF. The CDR3 DNA sequence: TGTGCCAGCAGCTCCTACTCCTACAGGGGATTCTACAATGAGCAGTTCTTC.

The table lists this clonotype with a few counts. This chain connects TRBV24-1 to TRBJ2-7, with 9 bases matching TRBD2. This CDR3 region has 16 residues. The V gene's germline CDR1 is KGHDR and CDR2 SFDVKD. Trimming took 5 bases from V and 3 from J; bases not matched to a gene: 10. DNA for the CDR3: TGTGCCACCAGTGTCCTACCGGGACTAGCCTTCTACGAGCAGTACGTC. This encodes CATSVLPGLAFYEQYV.

The gene calls are TRBV14 and TRBJ2-3; D is ambiguous. This CDR3 region has 16 residues. Germline V gene sequence: CDR1 SGHDN, CDR2 FVKESK. The germline V and J ends were trimmed by 4 bases and 3 bases, with 17 bases remaining between them. The DNA for the CDR3 is TGTGCCAGCAGCCCCTTCCAAACCCGTAGTACAGATACGCAGTATTTT. Amino acid sequence: CASSPFQTRSTDTQYF. Full variable domain (remainder filled in from reference TRBV14 and TRBJ2-3): EAGVTQFPSHSVIEKGQTVTLRCDPISGHDNLYWYRRVMGKEIKFLLHFVKESKQDESGMPNNRFLAERTGGTYSTLKVQPAELEDSGVYFCASSPFQTRSTDTQYFGPGTRLTVL.

This clonotype has only one observation. The chain carries TRBV4-3 and TRBJ2-1; D remains ambiguous. Germline V lookup: CDR1 LGHNA, CDR2 YSLEER. V lost 1 base and J lost 2, with 12 bases in between. The CDR3 loop spans 16 amino acids. CDR3 coding DNA: TGCGCCAGCAGCCAAGTTGGGCGTTCCCCCTACAATGAGCAGTTCTTC. Its translation: CASSQVGRSPYNEQFF.

The chain recombines TRBV30 with TRBJ2-4, with TRBD1 matching over 10 bases. The germline gives CDR1 GTSNPN, CDR2 SVGIG (reference sequence). The CDR3 extends over 13 amino acids. V was clipped by 4 bases and J by 8 bases; unmatched bases: 5. The CDR3 here is CAWNLGQGYIQYF. Written as DNA, the CDR3 is TGTGCCTGGAATCTGGGACAGGGGTACATTCAGTACTTC.

There are a few counts of this clonotype. The chain carries TRBV4-3 and TRBJ2-5, with a possible D match to TRBD2 (5 bases). V gave up 0 bases and J gave up 4 bases, with 15 bases separating them. This CDR3 region has 16 residues. Per the germline V gene, CDR1 is LGHNA and CDR2 is YSLEER. In nucleotides, the CDR3 is TGCGCCAGCAGCCAAGATCTAGGGTCGGGGTTAGAGACCCAGTACTTC. This encodes CASSQDLGSGLETQYF.

This chain uses TRBV6-2 or TRBV6-3 with TRBJ2-3, with 7 bases fitting TRBD2. J was trimmed by 2 bases and V by 2 bases; bases with no gene match: 1. Germline loops: CDR1 MNHEY, CDR2 SVGEGT. CDR3 length: 14 amino acids. CDR3 amino acids: CASSYGRATDTQYF. As DNA, the CDR3 is TGTGCCAGCAGTTACGGGAGGGCCACAGATACGCAGTATTTT.

Only a few counts were recorded for this clonotype. The chain uses TRBV7-2 and TRBJ2-2, with 7 positions matching TRBD2. There are 17 residues in the CDR3. The V gene's germline CDR1 is SGHTA and CDR2 FQGNSA. V trimming: 8 bases; J trimming: 2 bases; junction bases outside the gene matches: 14. The CDR3 DNA follows: TGTGCCAGCTTCCCCCCGAGGGCTAGCGGTAACACCGGGGAGCTGTTTTTT. This encodes CASFPPRASGNTGELFF. The entire variable domain, with the rest obtained from reference TRBV7-2 and TRBJ2-2, is as follows: GAGVSQSPSNKVTEKGKDVELRCDPISGHTALYWYRQSLGQGLEFLIYFQGNSAPDKSGLPSDRFSAERTGGSVSTLTIQRTQQEDSAVYLCASFPPRASGNTGELFFGEGSRLTVL.

The V call is TRBV14, the J call TRBJ2-1, with TRBD2 identical over 11 bases. Germline V CDR1 and CDR2: SGHDN, FVKESK. V gave up 4 bases and J gave up 6 bases; unmatched junction bases: 5. This CDR3 contains 15 residues. CDR3 sequence (DNA): TGTGCCAGCAGCCGGGGACTAGCGGCCAGCAATGAGCAGTTCTTC. It codes for CASSRGLAASNEQFF.

The table lists this clonotype with a few counts. The chain uses TRBV5-1 and TRBJ2-4; 9 bases fit TRBD2. Germline V gene data show CDR1 as SGHRS and CDR2 as YFSETQ. The trim removed 2 bases at V and 3 bases at J, leaving 6 bases unmatched. The CDR3 loop spans 16 amino acids. CDR3 sequence: CASSFGSSGNKNIQYF. CDR3 DNA sequence: TGCGCCAGCAGCTTTGGTTCTAGCGGGAACAAAAACATTCAGTACTTC.

This clonotype was detected only a few times. The genes are TRBV6-2 or TRBV6-3 and TRBJ2-7, with a weak D call TRBD2 (5 bases). V lost 6 bases and J 0 bases, leaving 12 bases between the germline ends. The germline gives CDR1 MNHEY, CDR2 SVGEGT. The CDR3 sequence is 14 residues long. CDR3 region: CASSRRGPSYEQYF. The CDR3 DNA sequence: TGTGCCAGCAGCCGCCGGGGTCCCTCCTACGAGCAGTACTTC.

The chain couples TRBV4-3 to TRBJ2-2; no clear D gene. The CDR3 sequence is 14 residues long. CDR1 and CDR2 (germline): LGHNA, YSLEER. Trimming cost V 3 bases and J 4 bases, with 9 bases left between them. The CDR3 spells CASSHGTSTGELFF. CDR3 in DNA: TGCGCCAGCAGCCATGGAACCTCCACCGGGGAGCTGTTTTTT.

This clonotype was seen a handful of times. The chain uses TRBV28 and TRBJ2-3; D not resolved. Germline CDR1 reads MDHEN; CDR2 reads SYDVKM. The V end was cut by 2 bases, the J end by 0 bases, with 12 bases between. The CDR3 is made up of 16 amino acids. The CDR3: CASSLGPFGSTDTQYF. The DNA for the CDR3 is TGTGCCAGCAGTTTAGGCCCATTTGGTAGCACAGATACGCAGTATTTT.

This clonotype has more than one count but fewer than ten. This sequence joins TRBV7-2 and TRBJ1-1; D remains ambiguous. There are 12 residues in the CDR3. From germline, CDR1 is SGHTA and CDR2 FQGNSA. The V end was cut by 5 bases, the J end by 8 bases, with 12 bases between. The CDR3 here is CASSPVEIEAFF. In DNA, the CDR3 is TGTGCCAGCAGCCCGGTGGAGATCGAAGCTTTCTTT.

In this sample, this clonotype turned up a few times. The genes are TRBV11-3 and TRBJ1-2, with a tentative D call TRBD1 (6 bases). The CDR3 length is 13 residues. V was cut by 5 bases and J by 4 bases, with 11 bases left in between. In germline, CDR1 is SGHNT, CDR2 YENEEA. The CDR3 DNA reads as TGTGCCAGCAGCCCCAGGGGCCCCTATGGCTACACCTTC. Translating gives CASSPRGPYGYTF. Drawing the rest from reference TRBV11-3 and TRBJ1-2, the complete variable domain is EAGVVQSPRYKIIEKKQPVAFWCNPISGHNTLYWYLQNLGQGPELLIRYENEEAVDDSQLPKDRFSAERLKGVDSTLKIQPAELGDSAVYLCASSPRGPYGYTFGSGTRLTVV.

This clonotype was seen at least ten times. V gene TRBV7-2 combines with J gene TRBJ2-3; no reliable D call. Germline-derived CDR1 and CDR2 are SGHTA and FQGNSA. V lost 1 base and J lost 4, with 3 bases in between. There are 12 residues in the CDR3. CDR3 nucleotides: TGTGCCAGCAGCTTAGGGGCAGATACGCAGTATTTT. Translated, it gives CASSLGADTQYF.

The J gene is TRBJ2-3, the V gene TRBV28, with 7 bases identical to TRBD2. J gave up 5 bases and V 2 bases, and 10 bases lay outside the gene matches. Looked up from germline, CDR1 is MDHEN and CDR2 is SYDVKM. The CDR3 runs 16 residues. CDR3 DNA: TGTGCCAGCAGTTTAACGACTAGCTCCTCATTAGATACGCAGTATTTT. As protein: CASSLTTSSSLDTQYF.